These 2 T cell receptor beta chains were all obtained from the same sample, sequenced in a study of blood T cell repertoires in COVID-19. Measured with immunoSEQ multiplex PCR; TCRdb has only the in-frame clones, and not every one. Counted here are about 220,000 clones, approximately 83% occurring once; the ten biggest clones make up 3% to 4%. Specimen: PBMCs or T cells enriched from blood (not recorded which). These receptors originate from a woman in her sixties or seventies who had recovered from COVID-19.

The rearrangement uses TRBV18 and TRBJ2-1; unclear D gene. Germline CDR1 reads KGHSH; CDR2 reads LQKENI. V shed 2 bases and J shed 0 bases, with 8 bases lying between them. The CDR3 consists of 15 residues. The CDR3 DNA is TGTGCCAGCTCACCAATCCAGCGCTCCTACAATGAGCAGTTCTTC. Encoded protein: CASSPIQRSYNEQFF.

The chain recombines TRBV11-2 with TRBJ2-3; maybe TRBD2 (5 bases). The CDR3 loop spans 13 amino acids. Germline V lookup: CDR1 SGHAT, CDR2 FQNNGV. With 3 bases removed from V and 7 bases from J, the gap between germline ends came to 11 bases. The DNA for the CDR3 is TGTGCCAGCAGCTTGGACTCCGTAAATACGCAGTATTTT. Encoded protein: CASSLDSVNTQYF.